The 15 T cell receptor beta chains reported below all come from one sample, sequenced in a study of blood T cell repertoires in COVID-19. Profiling relied on immunoSEQ multiplex PCR, and the TCRdb table lists in-frame clones only, not all of them. The table records over 120,000 clones, roughly 83% of them present only once. Sequences were obtained from peripheral blood. The receptors come from a woman in her seventies with COVID-19, enrolled during active disease.

There are a few counts of this clone. V usage is TRBV7-2 and J usage is TRBJ2-3, with TRBD1 identical over 8 bases. The CDR3 is 14 amino acids. Germline CDR1 and CDR2: SGHTA and FQGNSA. J was trimmed by 3 bases and V by 5 bases; bases with no gene match: 4. CDR3 residues: CASSLRQGTDTQYF. For the CDR3, the DNA is TGTGCCAGCAGCCTCAGACAGGGGACAGATACGCAGTATTTT.

This chain links TRBV7-9 with TRBJ2-5, with D possibly being TRBD1 (6 bases). Germline V gene data show CDR1 as SEHNR and CDR2 as FQNEAQ (reference sequence). V shed 3 bases and J shed 2 bases, with 10 bases lying between them. The CDR3 consists of 14 residues. CDR3 sequence reads: CASSLHTGQETQYF. In DNA, the CDR3 is TGTGCCAGCAGCTTGCATACAGGGCAAGAGACCCAGTACTTC.

The V and J genes are TRBV19 and TRBJ1-5; TRBD1 matches 8 bases. Losses at the gene ends were 6 bases for V and 5 bases for J; bases not matched to a gene: 6. Germline-derived CDR1 and CDR2 are LNHDA and SQIVND (reference sequence). This CDR3 is built from 14 residues. The CDR3 coding sequence is TGTGCCAGTAGGGCCAACAGGGGGTATCAGCCCCAGCATTTT. This encodes CASRANRGYQPQHF. The complete variable domain, with remaining parts taken from reference TRBV19 and TRBJ1-5, reads DGGITQSPKYLFRKEGQNVTLSCEQNLNHDAMYWYRQDPGQGLRLIYYSQIVNDFQKGDIAEGYSVSREKKESFPLTVTSAQKNPTAFYLCASRANRGYQPQHFGDGTRLSIL.

The V gene is TRBV7-8, the J gene TRBJ2-5, with 10 positions matching TRBD2. The junction had 7 bases not matched to a gene; V was cut back by 3 bases and J by 3 bases. Germline V gives CDR1 SGHVS, CDR2 FQNEAQ. CDR3 length: 16 amino acids. The chain's CDR3 is CASSFQTSGPKETQYF. The CDR3, as DNA: TGTGCCAGCAGCTTTCAGACTAGCGGGCCTAAAGAGACCCAGTACTTC.

The rearrangement joins TRBV2 to TRBJ2-7, with 8 bases that match TRBD1. Germline CDR1 and CDR2: SNHLY and FYNNEI. V lost 5 bases to trimming and J lost 0 bases; unmatched junction nucleotides: 3. This CDR3 contains 14 residues. CDR3 in DNA: TGTGCCAGCAGTCAGGACAGGGACTCCTACGAGCAGTACTTC. It yields the protein CASSQDRDSYEQYF.

The chain employs TRBV5-6 and TRBJ2-2, with TRBD1 as a possible D gene (5 bases). The CDR3 length is 15 residues. Germline values: CDR1 SGHDT, CDR2 YYEEEE. Trimming left V 2 bases short and J 5 bases short, with 13 bases between. The CDR3 protein is CASSFGPGKTGELFF. CDR3 sequence (DNA): TGTGCCAGCAGCTTTGGGCCAGGGAAGACCGGGGAGCTGTTTTTT.

V usage is TRBV6-5 and J usage is TRBJ1-2; 7 bases line up with TRBD1. The germline CDR1 and CDR2 sequences are MNHEY and SVGAGI. The V gene end was trimmed by 3 bases and the J gene end by 2 bases; junction bases not matched to a gene: 9. This CDR3 contains 16 residues. The CDR3: CASSYRNLQGNYGYTF. CDR3 coding DNA: TGTGCCAGCAGTTATAGGAACTTACAGGGGAACTATGGCTACACCTTC.

On this clone: Relative to the germline gene, one junction end is altered; a read error may explain this. The chain has TRBV12-5 and TRBJ1-2; 7 bases agree with TRBD1. CDR3 length: 16 amino acids. Looked up from germline, CDR1 is LGHNT and CDR2 is FRNRAP. CDR3 coding DNA: TGTGCTAGCGGTTTGAGGTCGTCGGGACAGTTATATGGCTACACCTTC. Its translation: CASGLRSSGQLYGYTF.

This clone has a handful of counts. V and J are TRBV15 and TRBJ2-5; D is possibly TRBD2 (5 bases). The germline gives CDR1 LNHNV, CDR2 YYDKDF (reference sequence). The CDR3 totals 13 residues. Trimming cost V 6 bases and J 3 bases, with 11 bases left between them. The CDR3 here is CATSRWREETQYF. CDR3 DNA: TGTGCCACCAGTCGTTGGCGGGAAGAGACCCAGTACTTC.

The chain employs TRBV30 and TRBJ1-6; 8 bases agree with TRBD1. CDR3 size: 16 residues. CDR1 is GTSNPN, CDR2 SVGIG, per germline (reference sequence). V lost 0 bases to trimming and J lost 7 bases; unmatched junction nucleotides: 8. The CDR3 loop reads CAWSVQGTGGNSPLHF. DNA for the CDR3: TGTGCCTGGAGTGTACAGGGGACAGGAGGGAATTCACCCCTCCACTTT.

The V call is TRBV6-6, the J call TRBJ1-5; TRBD1 aligns across 8 bases. CDR1 is MNHNY, CDR2 SVGAGI, per germline (reference sequence). The CDR3 has 14 amino acids. V was clipped by 6 bases and J by 4 bases; unmatched bases: 5. The CDR3 here is CASSNYRGNQPQHF. In nucleotides, the CDR3 is TGTGCCAGCAGCAATTACAGGGGGAATCAGCCCCAGCATTTT.

CDR3 in amino acids: CASSLEQFYGYTF. DNA for the CDR3: TGCGCCAGCAGCTTGGAACAGTTCTATGGCTACACCTTC. V gene TRBV5-1 combines with J gene TRBJ1-2, with D unclear. CDR3 length: 13 amino acids. V was clipped by 0 bases and J by 4 bases, with 7 bases between them. Germline CDR1 reads SGHRS; CDR2 reads YFSETQ.

This chain connects TRBV5-5 to TRBJ2-2; D gene ambiguous. Germline V gene lookup returns CDR1 SGHKS and CDR2 YYEKEE (reference sequence). The CDR3 is 19 amino acids. The V end was cut by 0 bases, the J end by 0 bases, with 18 bases between. The CDR3 reads CASSLGPSLVYSNTGELFF. The CDR3 bases are TGTGCCAGCAGCTTGGGCCCCTCCCTAGTATACTCGAACACCGGGGAGCTGTTTTTT.

This chain links TRBV2 with TRBJ2-7, with 10 bases aligning to TRBD1. This CDR3 contains 14 residues. With V trimmed by 5 bases and J by 12 bases, 13 bases remained unmatched. Germline lookup yields CDR1 SNHLY and CDR2 FYNNEI. The CDR3 DNA reads as TGTGCCAGCAGTCCGGGGGACAGGGGTAGTAGTGGGTACTTC. Its translation is CASSPGDRGSSGYF.

This chain uses TRBV2 with TRBJ1-5; 8 nucleotides align to TRBD1. The J segment lost 2 bases and the V segment lost 1 base, leaving 4 bases of the junction unmatched. The CDR3 has 16 amino acids. Germline values: CDR1 SNHLY, CDR2 FYNNEI. CDR3 bases: TGTGCCAGCAGTGAAGGCTTACAGGGGGGCAATCAGCCCCAGCATTTT. Residues: CASSEGLQGGNQPQHF.